A selection of T cell receptor beta chains follows, all from one sample in a study of response to subunit inactivated influenza vaccine. In TCRdb, the RT-PCR reads were re-called with MiXCR into one record per CDR3 protein. The sample gives around 760,000 distinct CDR3 sequences, about 15% of which show up once; around 6.5% is in the top ten. The sample here was PBMCs from blood, taken about 14 days before vaccination. The receptors were sampled from a man in his fifties or sixties who received an inactivated influenza vaccine. Both conserved end residues are part of each CDR3. The D gene is left open where the match is weak. Not every row has a clone size; where given, it reads once, few, many or a size class.

CDR3	DNA	D	V	size	J
CAIGETGIEAFF	TGTGCCATCGGGGAGACAGGGATCGAAGCTTTCTTT	TRBD1	TRBV10-3	many	TRBJ1-1
CASSFRINGELFF	TGCGCCAGCAGCTTTCGGATCAACGGGGAGCTGTTTTTT	NA	TRBV5-1	NA	TRBJ2-2
CASRLGGTSGSNEQFF	TGTGCCAGCAGGTTAGGAGGGACTAGCGGGTCCAATGAGCAGTTCTTC	TRBD2	TRBV7-2	many	TRBJ2-1
CAISEPRTENIQYF	TGTGCCATCAGTGAGCCGAGGACGGAAAACATTCAGTACTTC	NA	TRBV10-3	NA	TRBJ2-4
CASSKGHQLGPQHF	TGTGCCAGTAGTAAGGGACACCAACTGGGGCCCCAGCATTTT	NA	TRBV19	few	TRBJ1-5
CSASDSRQETQYF	TGCAGTGCTAGTGATTCGCGCCAGGAGACCCAGTACTTC	NA	TRBV20-1	many	TRBJ2-5
CASSLTETLFF	TGTGCCAGCAGCCTGACCGAAACGCTGTTTTTT	NA	TRBV7-9	NA	TRBJ1-4
CASSLAENYAGTQYF	TGCGCCAGCAGCTTGGCGGAGAACTACGCGGGGACCCAGTACTTC	NA	TRBV5-1	NA	TRBJ2-5
CASSQLQGPNEQFF	TGTGCCAGCAGCCAGCTACAGGGCCCCAATGAGCAGTTCTTC	NA	TRBV12-3/TRBV12-4	NA	TRBJ2-1
CASSRTSDRGDTQYF	TGTGCCAGCAGCCGGACTAGCGATCGGGGAGATACGCAGTATTTT	TRBD2	TRBV7-6	many	TRBJ2-3
CSAKTTGSNYGYTF	TGCAGTGCTAAAACGACAGGGTCGAACTATGGCTACACCTTC	TRBD1	TRBV20-1	NA	TRBJ1-2
CASTSGTGGHEQYF	TGTGCCAGCACGTCCGGGACAGGGGGCCACGAGCAGTACTTC	TRBD1	TRBV12-3/TRBV12-4	NA	TRBJ2-7
CASSRLASDTQYF	TGTGCCAGCAGCAGGCTAGCGTCAGATACGCAGTATTTT	NA	TRBV7-2	NA	TRBJ2-3
CASSIDRGLKTGELFF	TGTGCCAGCAGCATAGACAGGGGGCTGAAAACCGGGGAGCTGTTTTTT	TRBD1	TRBV7-9	few	TRBJ2-2
CASSLARFETNEQFF	TGTGCCAGCAGCTTGGCACGTTTTGAGACCAATGAGCAGTTCTTC	NA	TRBV5-6	few	TRBJ2-1
CSARLDRRLTDTQYF	TGCAGTGCTAGGCTCGACAGGCGACTCACAGATACGCAGTATTTT	NA	TRBV20-1	NA	TRBJ2-3
CASSYYSGANVLTF	TGTGCCAGCAGTTACTACTCTGGGGCCAACGTCCTGACTTTC	NA	TRBV28	many	TRBJ2-6
CASSAAVTGGLVNIQYF	TGTGCCAGCAGCGCGGCCGTGACAGGGGGCTTAGTAAACATTCAGTACTTC	TRBD1	TRBV5-6	NA	TRBJ2-4
CATSRDLLLVQETQYF	TGTGCCACCAGCAGAGATTTATTACTAGTCCAAGAGACCCAGTACTTC	NA	TRBV15	few	TRBJ2-5
CSVAAGGNEQYF	TGCAGCGTTGCTGCGGGAGGGAACGAGCAGTACTTC	TRBD2	TRBV29-1	NA	TRBJ2-7
CSVATGGKNIQYF	TGCAGCGTCGCCACAGGGGGCAAAAACATTCAGTACTTC	TRBD1	TRBV29-1	many	TRBJ2-4
CASSFNVQREIRETQYF	TGTGCCAGCAGCTTTAATGTACAACGGGAAATTAGAGAGACCCAGTACTTC	NA	TRBV11-2	NA	TRBJ2-5
CASSLGLETGELFF	TGTGCCAGCAGCTTAGGACTGGAAACCGGGGAGCTGTTTTTT	NA	TRBV7-2	few	TRBJ2-2
CASSVAGGENIQYF	TGTGCCAGCAGCGTAGCAGGGGGCGAAAACATTCAGTACTTC	TRBD1	TRBV9	NA	TRBJ2-4
CAISDGTGGHSPLHF	TGTGCCATCAGTGACGGGACAGGGGGCCATTCACCCCTCCACTTT	TRBD1	TRBV10-3	NA	TRBJ1-6
CASSLDRSYNEQFF	TGTGCCAGCAGCTTAGACAGGTCCTACAATGAGCAGTTCTTC	NA	TRBV7-9	many	TRBJ2-1
CASSPTNLETQYF	TGTGCCAGCAGCCCAACTAACTTAGAGACCCAGTACTTC	NA	TRBV7-9	NA	TRBJ2-5
CASSKRGGWEETQYF	TGTGCCAGCAGTAAGCGTGGGGGCTGGGAAGAGACCCAGTACTTC	NA	TRBV12-3/TRBV12-4	few	TRBJ2-5
CASSQQGWTEAFF	TGTGCCAGCAGTCAACAGGGATGGACTGAAGCTTTCTTT	NA	TRBV27	NA	TRBJ1-1
CSAAPGQGGDTQYF	TGCAGCGCCGCACCTGGACAGGGGGGAGATACGCAGTATTTT	TRBD1	TRBV29-1	many	TRBJ2-3
CSARPSGGTEAFF	TGCAGTGCTAGACCCTCCGGGGGGACTGAAGCTTTCTTT	NA	TRBV20-1	few	TRBJ1-1
CASSLALQVRQNIQYF	TGTGCCAGCAGCTTAGCGCTCCAGGTCCGTCAAAACATTCAGTACTTC	NA	TRBV7-2	NA	TRBJ2-4
CASSQAFTGSEQYF	TGTGCCAGCAGCCAAGCCTTCACAGGGAGCGAGCAGTACTTC	NA	TRBV14	NA	TRBJ2-7
CAVSKGFGETQYF	TGTGCCGTTTCAAAGGGTTTTGGAGAGACCCAGTACTTC	NA	TRBV7-3	few	TRBJ2-5
CASSEYAAMGTEAFF	TGTGCCAGCAGTGAATATGCGGCTATGGGAACTGAAGCTTTCTTT	NA	TRBV6-1	few	TRBJ1-1
CSARGGAGETQYF	TGCAGTGCTAGAGGAGGGGCGGGAGAGACCCAGTACTTC	NA	TRBV20-1	few	TRBJ2-5
CASSLVAGNSYEQYF	TGTGCCAGCAGCTTAGTTGCGGGGAACTCCTACGAGCAGTACTTC	NA	TRBV7-9	NA	TRBJ2-7
CASSQLGGLAGYEQYF	TGTGCCAGCAGCCAATTAGGGGGACTAGCGGGATACGAGCAGTACTTC	TRBD2	TRBV4-2	NA	TRBJ2-7
CASSRTGATYEQYF	TGTGCCAGCAGCAGAACAGGGGCCACCTACGAGCAGTACTTC	TRBD1	TRBV13	few	TRBJ2-7
CASSQDPLNMWETQYF	TGCGCCAGCAGCCAAGATCCACTAAACATGTGGGAGACCCAGTACTTC	NA	TRBV4-1	NA	TRBJ2-5